This is a list of T cell receptor beta chains from one sample in a study of blood T cell repertoires in COVID-19. TCRdb keeps only in-frame clones here, not all; method: immunoSEQ multiplex PCR. The sample has 150,000 to 200,000 clones, around nine tenths seen once; the top ten hold about 2.1%. Sequenced input: peripheral blood. All receptors come from a man aged 65-85 years with active or convalescent COVID-19. Both conserved end residues are part of each CDR3. Fields, in order: V gene, clone size, J gene, D gene, CDR3 DNA, CDR3 protein. D genes are given only for firm matches. Not every row has a clone size; where given, it reads once, few, many or a size class.

>TRBV6-5|.|TRBJ1-2|TRBD1
TGTGCCAGCAGACAGACAGGGGCCTTAGTTGGCTACACCTTC
CASRQTGALVGYTF
>TRBV28|.|TRBJ2-3|.
TGTGCCAGCAGTTTGCCGGGAAGGCAGTACTCCACAGATACGCAGTATTTT
CASSLPGRQYSTDTQYF
>TRBV14|.|TRBJ2-2|.
TGTGCCAGCAGCCAACCAGGACATTTCTACGGGGAGCTGTTTTTT
CASSQPGHFYGELFF
>TRBV28|.|TRBJ1-6|.
TGTGCCAGCAGTTTATTCGAGACAGCCAATTCACCCCTCCACTTT
CASSLFETANSPLHF
>TRBV28|.|TRBJ1-1|.
TGTGCCAGCAGTCTGGACAGGAACACTGAAGCTTTCTTT
CASSLDRNTEAFF
>TRBV9|.|TRBJ1-2|TRBD1
TGTGCCAGCTCTGGGACCGGGACAGGGGGCTATGGCTACACCTTC
CASSGTGTGGYGYTF
>TRBV5-6|.|TRBJ2-6|TRBD1
TGTGCCAGCAGCTCGACAGGGTACGGGGCCAACGTCCTGACTTTC
CASSSTGYGANVLTF
>TRBV9|.|TRBJ2-1|TRBD2
TGTGCCAGCAGCGTAGACGTTAGCGGGAGATCAGATGAGCAGTTCTTC
CASSVDVSGRSDEQFF
>TRBV2|.|TRBJ2-2|.
TGTGCCAGCAGTGGAGAAGCCACCGGGGAGCTGTTTTTT
CASSGEATGELFF
>TRBV2|.|TRBJ1-4|TRBD1
TGTGCCAGCAGATGGACAGGGTACGAAAAACTGTTTTTT
CASRWTGYEKLFF
>TRBV7-9|once|TRBJ2-2|.
TGTGCCAGCAGCTTGGTGTCAGGAAAGAGCGGGGAGCTGTTTTTT
CASSLVSGKSGELFF
>TRBV3-1/TRBV3-2|.|TRBJ1-2|.
TGTGCCAGCAGCCAAGAACTGGGGGCCAGCTATGGCTACACCTTC
CASSQELGASYGYTF
>TRBV18|.|TRBJ1-4|.
TGTGCCAGCTCACCAGGGCAGGGAAATGAAAAACTGTTTTTT
CASSPGQGNEKLFF
>TRBV7-8|.|TRBJ1-3|.
TGTGCCAGCAGCTTATACAGGCTGAGCTCTGGAAACACCATATATTTT
CASSLYRLSSGNTIYF
>TRBV9|.|TRBJ2-1|TRBD1
TGTGCCAGCAGCGCGGGACAGGGCAATGAGCAGTTCTTC
CASSAGQGNEQFF
>TRBV7-2|.|TRBJ2-1|.
TGTGCCAGCAGCTTAGCGCAGGGGAGAGGGGGCAATGAGCAGTTCTTC
CASSLAQGRGGNEQFF
>TRBV7-2|.|TRBJ1-3|.
TGTGCCAGCAGCTTTGACAGAGGAAACACCATATATTTT
CASSFDRGNTIYF
>TRBV6-2/TRBV6-3|.|TRBJ2-3|TRBD2
TGTGCCAGCAGTCCCCGGCTAGCGGGCACAGATACGCAGTATTTT
CASSPRLAGTDTQYF
>TRBV5-1|few|TRBJ2-2|.
TGCGCCAGCAAGTACGTAGACACCGGGGAGCTGTTTTTT
CASKYVDTGELFF
>TRBV15|.|TRBJ1-1|.
TGTGCCACCAGCGGCCGACAAGTGAACACTGAAGCTTTCTTT
CATSGRQVNTEAFF
>TRBV11-2|.|TRBJ2-7|.
TGTGCCAGCAGCCCTCTGGCTGGGCGCGCATCCTACGAGCAGTACTTC
CASSPLAGRASYEQYF
>TRBV28|.|TRBJ1-4|.
TGTGCGAGCATGGTTCCGAGATCTGAAAAACTGTTTTTT
CASMVPRSEKLFF
>TRBV3-1/TRBV3-2|.|TRBJ2-7|TRBD2
TGTGCCAGCAGCCAACTGGGGACTAGCGGGAGGGATTCTTACGAGCAGTACTTC
CASSQLGTSGRDSYEQYF
>TRBV9|.|TRBJ2-1|.
TGTGCCAGCAGCGTAGCTACGACTAGAGTCGGGCATGAGCAGTTCTTC
CASSVATTRVGHEQFF
>TRBV28|.|TRBJ2-3|TRBD1
TGTGCCAGCAGTTCCCAGGGGGCGGTAGATACGCAGTATTTT
CASSSQGAVDTQYF
>TRBV7-8|.|TRBJ1-6|.
TGTGCCAGCAGCTTAAGCCTCCGACTGAGCTCCTATAATTCACCCCTCCACTTT
CASSLSLRLSSYNSPLHF
>TRBV9|.|TRBJ2-7|TRBD2
TGTGCCAGCAGCGTAGGGACTAGCTCCCACGAGCAGTACTTC
CASSVGTSSHEQYF
>TRBV10-2|.|TRBJ2-3|TRBD2
TGCGCCAGCAGTTTTCGACTAGCGGCGGGGGGAGATACGCAGTATTTT
CASSFRLAAGGDTQYF
>TRBV9|.|TRBJ2-7|TRBD2
TGTGCCAGCAGCCCACGGGGGCTAGCGGGAGACGAGCAGTACTTC
CASSPRGLAGDEQYF
>TRBV14|.|TRBJ2-1|TRBD1
TGTGCCAGCAGCCAATTTTTAGGGACAGGGGTCAATGAGCAGTTCTTC
CASSQFLGTGVNEQFF
>TRBV30|.|TRBJ1-2|.
TGTGCCTGCGACAGTGGGTATGGCTACACCTTC
CACDSGYGYTF